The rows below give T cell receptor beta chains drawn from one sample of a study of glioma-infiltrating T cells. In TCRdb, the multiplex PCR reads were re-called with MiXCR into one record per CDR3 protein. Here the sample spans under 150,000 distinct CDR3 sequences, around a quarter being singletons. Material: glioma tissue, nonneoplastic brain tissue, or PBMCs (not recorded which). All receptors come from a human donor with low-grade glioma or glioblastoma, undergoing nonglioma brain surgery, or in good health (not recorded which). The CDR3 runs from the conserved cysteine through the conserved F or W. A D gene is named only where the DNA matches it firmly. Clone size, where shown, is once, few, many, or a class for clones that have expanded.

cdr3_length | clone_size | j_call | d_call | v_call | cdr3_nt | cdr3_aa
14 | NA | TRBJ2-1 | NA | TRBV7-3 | TGTGTCAGCAGCCCAACATCCCCACTGGCAGAGCAGTTCTTC | CVSSPTSPLAEQFF
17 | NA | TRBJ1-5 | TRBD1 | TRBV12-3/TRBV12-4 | TGTGCCAGCAGCCTCGGGACAGGGGGATATAGCAATCAGCCCCAGCATTTT | CASSLGTGGYSNQPQHF
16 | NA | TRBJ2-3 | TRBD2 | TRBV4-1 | TGCGCCAGCAGCCAAGTGTCGGGGGGGCCCACAGATACGCAGTATTTT | CASSQVSGGPTDTQYF
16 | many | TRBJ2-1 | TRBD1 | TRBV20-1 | TGCAGTGCTAGAGCACATCCGGGACAGACGTACAATGAGCAGTTCTTC | CSARAHPGQTYNEQFF
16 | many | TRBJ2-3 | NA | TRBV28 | TGTGCCAGCAGTTTTTCAGATCCAACTAAGCCAGATACGCAGTATTTT | CASSFSDPTKPDTQYF
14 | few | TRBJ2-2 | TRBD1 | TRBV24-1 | TGTGCCGCGGAGGGACAGGGATTTTCCGGGGAGCTGTTTTTT | CAAEGQGFSGELFF
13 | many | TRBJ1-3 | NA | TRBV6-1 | TGTGCCACCTTTTGGACAGCTGGAAACACCATATATTTT | CATFWTAGNTIYF
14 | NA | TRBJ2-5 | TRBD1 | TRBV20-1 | TGCAGTGCTAGAAGGCAGGGGGCCGGGGAGACCCAGTACTTC | CSARRQGAGETQYF
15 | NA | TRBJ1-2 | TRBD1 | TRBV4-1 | TGCGCCAGCAGCCAGAGGGACAGTCCAATCTATGGCTACACCTTC | CASSQRDSPIYGYTF
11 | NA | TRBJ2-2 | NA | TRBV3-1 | TGTGCCAGCAGGAGGGCTGGGGAGCTGTTTTTT | CASRRAGELFF
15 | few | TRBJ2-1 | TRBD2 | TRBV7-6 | TGTGCCAGCAGCGCGACTAGCGGCTCCTACAATGAGCAGTTCTTC | CASSATSGSYNEQFF
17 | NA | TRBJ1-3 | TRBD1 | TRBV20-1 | TGCAGTGCTAGATTGGGACAGGTTAGGCTGGCTGGAAACACCATATATTTT | CSARLGQVRLAGNTIYF
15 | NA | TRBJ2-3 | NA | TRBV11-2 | TGTGCCAGCAGCCTAGCTAGGGTTAGCACAGATACGCAGTATTTT | CASSLARVSTDTQYF
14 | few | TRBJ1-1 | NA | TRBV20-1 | TGCAGTGCTAGAGATTACAGCAAGAACACTGAAGCTTTCTTT | CSARDYSKNTEAFF
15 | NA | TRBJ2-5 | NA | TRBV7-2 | TGTGCCAGCAGCTTAGAGTCGCTTTCAGCAGAGACCCAGTACTTC | CASSLESLSAETQYF
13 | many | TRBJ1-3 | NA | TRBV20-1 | TGCAGTGCTAGGGGGGTTATTGGAAACACCATATATTTT | CSARGVIGNTIYF
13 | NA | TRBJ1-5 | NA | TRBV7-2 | TGTGACAGCAGCCTAAGGGGGGGTCAGCCCCAGCATTTT | CDSSLRGGQPQHF
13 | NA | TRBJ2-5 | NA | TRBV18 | TGTGCCGGCTCGCGGGACCTCCAAGAGACCCAGTACTTC | CAGSRDLQETQYF
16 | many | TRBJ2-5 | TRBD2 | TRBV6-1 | TGTGCCAGCAGTGAACTAGCGGGGGGGCCTCGAGAGACCCAGTACTTC | CASSELAGGPRETQYF
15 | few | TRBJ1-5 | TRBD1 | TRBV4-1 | TGCGCCAGCAGCCAATTTTGGGCAGGGGGTCAGCCCCAGCATTTT | CASSQFWAGGQPQHF
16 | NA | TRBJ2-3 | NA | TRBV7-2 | TGTGCCAGCAGCTCCAAGACTGTAACCCGCACAGATACGCAGTATTTT | CASSSKTVTRTDTQYF
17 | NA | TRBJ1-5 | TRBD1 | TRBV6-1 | TGTGCCATCAGTGAAATACAGTCTAACAGGGGAGATCAGCCCCAGCATTTT | CAISEIQSNRGDQPQHF
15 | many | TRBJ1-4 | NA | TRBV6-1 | TGTGCCAGCAGTCGACTCAGGGAGAAGGGGGGAAAACTGTTTTTT | CASSRLREKGGKLFF